The clone carrying this T cell receptor (beta chain) was found many times. The time point: after trial treatment. Treatment described: LDRT plus nivolumab, ipilimumab, low-dose cyclophosphamide and aspirin (RACIN trial). Donors were administered nivolumab, ipilimumab, aspirin and low-dose cyclophosphamide, together with low-dose radiotherapy. This sample is drawn from a study of low-dose radiotherapy and immunotherapy resistance in tumors. In the study overall: With 1 Gy per fraction every two weeks, Cohort 2 accumulated 13 Gy across 26 weeks.

TRAV- and TRBV-specific primers were used for first-strand cDNA, which covered alpha and beta chains. Amplification, which lasted 20 PCR cycles, used a constant-region primer and V-primer adapter to amplify TCRs. Through in vitro transcription, the mRNA that had been isolated was amplified. Via MiXCR, TCRdb re-called the reads, giving one row per CDR3 protein. The table includes 95,000 to 100,000 distinct CDR3 sequences, around 21% detected once. The sample here was PBMCs, taken after low-dose radiotherapy plus immunotherapy. This sequence originates from a male donor with prostate cancer.

The CDR3 spells CASSLTHRQARYF. The CDR3 DNA sequence: TGTGCCAGCAGTTTAACGCATCGACAGGCGCGGTACTTC. This chain uses TRBV27 with TRBJ2-7; TRBD1 is a possible D gene (6 bases). The CDR3 covers 13 residues. V was clipped by 2 bases and J by 12 bases, with 17 bases between them. Germline V CDR1 and CDR2: MNHEY, SMNVEV (reference sequence).